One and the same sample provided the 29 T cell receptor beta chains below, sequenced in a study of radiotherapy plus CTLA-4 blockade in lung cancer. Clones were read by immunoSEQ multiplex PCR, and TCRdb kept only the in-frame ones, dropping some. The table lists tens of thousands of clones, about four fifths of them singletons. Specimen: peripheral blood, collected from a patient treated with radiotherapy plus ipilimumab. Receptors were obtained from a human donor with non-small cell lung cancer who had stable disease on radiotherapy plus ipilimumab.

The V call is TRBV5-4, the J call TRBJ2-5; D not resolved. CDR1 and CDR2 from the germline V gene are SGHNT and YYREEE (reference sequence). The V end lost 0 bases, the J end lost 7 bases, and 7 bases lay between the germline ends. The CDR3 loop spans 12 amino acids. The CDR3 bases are TGTGCCAGCAGCTTGGGGCCGGGGACCCAGTACTTC. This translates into CASSLGPGTQYF.

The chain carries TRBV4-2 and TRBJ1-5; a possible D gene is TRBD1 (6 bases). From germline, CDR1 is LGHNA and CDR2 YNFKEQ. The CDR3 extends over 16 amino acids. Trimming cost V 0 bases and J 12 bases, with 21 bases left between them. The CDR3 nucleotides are TGTGCCAGCAGCCAAGAAGGGGTTGTGGGGGCGATTGACCAGCATTTT. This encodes CASSQEGVVGAIDQHF.

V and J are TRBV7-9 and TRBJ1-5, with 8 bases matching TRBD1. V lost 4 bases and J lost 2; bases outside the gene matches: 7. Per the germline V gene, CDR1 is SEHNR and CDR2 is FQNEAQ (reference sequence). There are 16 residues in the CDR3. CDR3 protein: CASSSFPGQGNQPQHF. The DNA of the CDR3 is TGTGCCAGCAGCTCTTTCCCGGGACAGGGCAATCAGCCCCAGCATTTT.

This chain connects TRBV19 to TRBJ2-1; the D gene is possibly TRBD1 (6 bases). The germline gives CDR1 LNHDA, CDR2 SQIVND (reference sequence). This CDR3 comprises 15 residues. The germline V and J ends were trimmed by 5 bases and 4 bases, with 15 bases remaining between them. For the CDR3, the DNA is TGTGCCAGTAGTCTACAACAGGGCCCGTACAATGAGCAGTTCTTC. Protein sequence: CASSLQQGPYNEQFF.

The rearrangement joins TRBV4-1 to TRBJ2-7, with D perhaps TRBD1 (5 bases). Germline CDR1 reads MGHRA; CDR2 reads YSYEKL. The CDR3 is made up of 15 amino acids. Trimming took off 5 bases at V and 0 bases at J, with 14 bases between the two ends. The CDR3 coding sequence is TGCGCCAGCAGCTCACAGGATCTTAGCTCCTACGAGCAGTACTTC. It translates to CASSSQDLSSYEQYF.

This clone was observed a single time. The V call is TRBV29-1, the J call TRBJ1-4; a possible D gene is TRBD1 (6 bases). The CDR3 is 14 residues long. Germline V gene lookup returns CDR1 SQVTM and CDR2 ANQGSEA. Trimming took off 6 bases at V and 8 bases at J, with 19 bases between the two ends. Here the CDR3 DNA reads TGCAGCGTCCAGGGGAGTGCTGGTGACGAAAAACTGTTTTTT. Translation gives CSVQGSAGDEKLFF.

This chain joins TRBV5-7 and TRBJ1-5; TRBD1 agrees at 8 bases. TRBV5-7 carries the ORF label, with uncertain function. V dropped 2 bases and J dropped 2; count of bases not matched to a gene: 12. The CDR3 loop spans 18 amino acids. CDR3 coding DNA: TGTGCCAGCAGCTTATACAGGGGGGTTCCCCTAGGCAATCAGCCCCAGCATTTT. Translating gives CASSLYRGVPLGNQPQHF.

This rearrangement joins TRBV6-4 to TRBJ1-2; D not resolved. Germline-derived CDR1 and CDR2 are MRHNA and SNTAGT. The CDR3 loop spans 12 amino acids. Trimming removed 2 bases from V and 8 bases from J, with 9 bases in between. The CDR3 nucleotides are TGTGCCAGCAGTGACAGGGCTCACGGCTACACCTTC. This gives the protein CASSDRAHGYTF.

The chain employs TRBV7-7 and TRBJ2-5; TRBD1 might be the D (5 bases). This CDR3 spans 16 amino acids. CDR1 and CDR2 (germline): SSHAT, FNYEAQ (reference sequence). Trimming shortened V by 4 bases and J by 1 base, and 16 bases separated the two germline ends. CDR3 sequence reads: CASSSQGIAFQETQYF. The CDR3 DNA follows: TGTGCCAGCAGCTCGCAGGGTATTGCCTTCCAAGAGACCCAGTACTTC.

CDR3 coding DNA: TGCAGCGTTTCCGGGACAGGGATCGATTCACCCCTCCACTTT. Amino acids: CSVSGTGIDSPLHF. The V and J genes are TRBV29-1 and TRBJ1-6; 9 bases align to TRBD1. This CDR3 is built from 14 residues. Trimming at V came to 5 bases and at J to 8 bases, leaving 7 bases not matched to a gene. CDR1 is SQVTM, CDR2 ANQGSEA, per germline. Using reference TRBV29-1 and TRBJ1-6 for the parts outside the CDR3, the full variable domain is SAVISQKPSRDICQRGTSLTIQCQVDSQVTMMFWYRQQPGQSLTLIATANQGSEATYESGFVIDKFPISRPNLTFSTLTVSNMSPEDSSIYLCSVSGTGIDSPLHFGNGTRLTVT.

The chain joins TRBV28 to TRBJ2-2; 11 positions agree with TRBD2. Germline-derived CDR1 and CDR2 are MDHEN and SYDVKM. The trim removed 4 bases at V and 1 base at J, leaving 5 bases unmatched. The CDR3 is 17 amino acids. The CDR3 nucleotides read TGTGCCAGCAGTTCCCCCGGGACTAGCGGGAACACCGGGGAGCTGTTTTTT. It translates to CASSSPGTSGNTGELFF.

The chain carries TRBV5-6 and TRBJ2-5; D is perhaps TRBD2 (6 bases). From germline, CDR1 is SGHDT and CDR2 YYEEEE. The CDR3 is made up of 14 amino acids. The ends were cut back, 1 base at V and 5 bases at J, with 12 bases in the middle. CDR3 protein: CASSLWAGGETQYF. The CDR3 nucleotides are TGTGCCAGCAGCTTGTGGGCCGGAGGGGAGACCCAGTACTTC.

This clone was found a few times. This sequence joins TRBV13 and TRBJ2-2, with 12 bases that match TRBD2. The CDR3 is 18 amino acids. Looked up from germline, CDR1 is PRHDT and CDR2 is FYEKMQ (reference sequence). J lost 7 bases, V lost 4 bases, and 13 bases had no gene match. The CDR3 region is CASSSLTSGGRFSGELFF. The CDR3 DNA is TGTGCCAGCAGCTCCTTGACTAGCGGGGGACGTTTCAGCGGGGAGCTGTTTTTT.

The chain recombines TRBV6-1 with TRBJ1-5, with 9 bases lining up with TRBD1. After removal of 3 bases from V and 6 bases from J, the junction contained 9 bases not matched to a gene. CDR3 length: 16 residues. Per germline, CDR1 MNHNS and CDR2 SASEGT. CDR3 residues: CASSDSAGQGFQPQHF. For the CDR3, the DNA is TGTGCCAGCAGTGATAGTGCGGGACAGGGATTTCAGCCCCAGCATTTT.

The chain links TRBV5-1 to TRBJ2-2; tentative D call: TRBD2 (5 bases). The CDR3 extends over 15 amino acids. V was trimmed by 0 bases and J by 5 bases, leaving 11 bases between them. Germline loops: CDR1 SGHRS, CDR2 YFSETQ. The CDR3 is CASSLVRAPTGELFF. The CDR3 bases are TGCGCCAGCAGCTTGGTGCGGGCTCCTACCGGGGAGCTGTTTTTT.

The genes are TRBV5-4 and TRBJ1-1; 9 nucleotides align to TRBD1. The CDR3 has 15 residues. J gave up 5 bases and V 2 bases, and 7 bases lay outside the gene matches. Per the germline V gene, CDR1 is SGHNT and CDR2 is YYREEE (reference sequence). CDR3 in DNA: TGTGCCAGCAGCTTTGACCGGGACAGGGTAACTGAAGCTTTCTTT. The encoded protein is CASSFDRDRVTEAFF.

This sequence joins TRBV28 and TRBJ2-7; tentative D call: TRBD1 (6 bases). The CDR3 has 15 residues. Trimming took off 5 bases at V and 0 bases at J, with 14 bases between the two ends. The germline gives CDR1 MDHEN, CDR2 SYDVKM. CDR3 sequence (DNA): TGTGCCAGCAGTGCGAGGGGGTCTAGCTCCTACGAGCAGTACTTC. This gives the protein CASSARGSSSYEQYF.

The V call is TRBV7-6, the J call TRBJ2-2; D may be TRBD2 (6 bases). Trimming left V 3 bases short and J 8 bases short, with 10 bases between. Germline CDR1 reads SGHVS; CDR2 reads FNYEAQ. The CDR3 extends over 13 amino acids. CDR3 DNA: TGTGCCAGCAGCTTCGGGGGACCGGGGGAGCTGTTTTTT. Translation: CASSFGGPGELFF.

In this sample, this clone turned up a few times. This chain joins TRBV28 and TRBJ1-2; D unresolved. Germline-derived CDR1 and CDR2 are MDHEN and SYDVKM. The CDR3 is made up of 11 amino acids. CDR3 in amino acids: CGVQANYGYTF. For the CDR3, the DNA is TGTGGGGTCCAAGCTAACTATGGCTACACCTTC.

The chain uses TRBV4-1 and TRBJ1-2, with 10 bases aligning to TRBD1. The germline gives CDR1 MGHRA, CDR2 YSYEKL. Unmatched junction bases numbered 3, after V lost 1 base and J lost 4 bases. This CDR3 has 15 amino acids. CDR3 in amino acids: CASSQAGTGVYGYTF. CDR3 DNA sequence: TGCGCCAGCAGCCAAGCGGGGACAGGGGTCTATGGCTACACCTTC.

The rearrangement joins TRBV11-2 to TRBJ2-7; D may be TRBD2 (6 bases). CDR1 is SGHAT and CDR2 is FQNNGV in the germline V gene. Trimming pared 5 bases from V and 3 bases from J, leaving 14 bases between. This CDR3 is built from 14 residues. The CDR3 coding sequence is TGTGCCAGCAGCCCGACTAGTGCGGGCTACGAGCAGTACTTC. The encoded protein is CASSPTSAGYEQYF.

The CDR3 loop is CAIKWGVSSYEQYF. The CDR3 DNA reads TGTGCCATCAAGTGGGGAGTGAGCTCCTACGAGCAGTACTTC. The chain joins TRBV27 to TRBJ2-7; D is perhaps TRBD2 (5 bases). Trimming removed 10 bases at V and 0 bases at J, with 16 bases between. The CDR3 is 14 residues long. Looked up from germline, CDR1 is MNHEY and CDR2 is SMNVEV (reference sequence).

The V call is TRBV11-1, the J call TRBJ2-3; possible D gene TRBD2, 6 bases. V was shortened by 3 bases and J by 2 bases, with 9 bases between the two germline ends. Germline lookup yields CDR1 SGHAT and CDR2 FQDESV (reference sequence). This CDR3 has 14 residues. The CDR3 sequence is CASSLGLNTDTQYF. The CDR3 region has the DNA TGTGCCAGCAGCTTGGGACTCAACACAGATACGCAGTATTTT. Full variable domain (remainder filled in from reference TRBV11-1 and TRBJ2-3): EAEVAQSPRYKITEKSQAVAFWCDPISGHATLYWYRQILGQGPELLVQFQDESVVDDSQLPKDRFSAERLKGVDSTLKIQPAELGDSAMYLCASSLGLNTDTQYFGPGTRLTVL.

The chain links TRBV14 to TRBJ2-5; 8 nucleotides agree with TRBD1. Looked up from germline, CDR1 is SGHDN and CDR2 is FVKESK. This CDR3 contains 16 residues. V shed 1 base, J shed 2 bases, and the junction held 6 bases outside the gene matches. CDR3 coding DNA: TGTGCCAGCAGCCAAGGCGGGCAGGGGGCACAAGAGACCCAGTACTTC. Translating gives CASSQGGQGAQETQYF.

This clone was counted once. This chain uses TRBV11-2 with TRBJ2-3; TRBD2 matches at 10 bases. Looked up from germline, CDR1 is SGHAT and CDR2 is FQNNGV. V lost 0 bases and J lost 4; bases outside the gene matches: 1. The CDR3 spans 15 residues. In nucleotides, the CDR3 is TGTGCCAGCAGCTTAGAGGGACTAGCGCCAGATACGCAGTATTTT. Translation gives CASSLEGLAPDTQYF.

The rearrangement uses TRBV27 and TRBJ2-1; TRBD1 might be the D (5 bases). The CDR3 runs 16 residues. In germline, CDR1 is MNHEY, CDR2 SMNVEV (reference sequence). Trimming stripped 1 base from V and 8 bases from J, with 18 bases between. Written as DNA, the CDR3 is TGTGCCAGCAGTTTATTCCGAGGATTACAGGTGGATGAGCAGTTCTTC. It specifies CASSLFRGLQVDEQFF.

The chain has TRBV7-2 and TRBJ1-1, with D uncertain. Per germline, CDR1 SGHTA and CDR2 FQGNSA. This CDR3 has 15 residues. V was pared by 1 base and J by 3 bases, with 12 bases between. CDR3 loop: CASSLDPGTHTEAFF. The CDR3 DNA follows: TGTGCCAGCAGCTTAGATCCGGGTACTCACACTGAAGCTTTCTTT.

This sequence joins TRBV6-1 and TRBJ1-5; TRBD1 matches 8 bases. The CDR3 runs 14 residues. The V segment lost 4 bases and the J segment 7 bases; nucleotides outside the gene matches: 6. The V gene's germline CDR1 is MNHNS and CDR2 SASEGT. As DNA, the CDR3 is TGTGCCAGCAGTGCCCAGGGGGCTTACCAGCCCCAGCATTTT. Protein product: CASSAQGAYQPQHF.

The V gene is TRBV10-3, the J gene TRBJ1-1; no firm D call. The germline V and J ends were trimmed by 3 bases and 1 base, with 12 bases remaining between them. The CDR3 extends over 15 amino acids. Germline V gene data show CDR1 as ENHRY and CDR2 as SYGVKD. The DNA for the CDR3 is TGTGCCATCAGTGAACAGACGGCCGGGAACACTGAAGCTTTCTTT. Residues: CAISEQTAGNTEAFF.